This TCR beta chain emerged from a study of Graves' ophthalmopathy and Graves' hyperthyroidism. RNA transcripts yielded amplified TCR beta CDR3 regions. A first-round RT-PCR used HTBI primers, followed by a second-round multiplex PCR. Each CDR3 protein gets one entry after TCRdb re-called the multiplex PCR reads with MiXCR. The data contain about 550,000 distinct CDR3 sequences, 35% to 40% of them seen just once; the ten biggest clones take up 3.5% to 4.5%. This clonotype was seen ten or more times. The sample comprised peripheral blood or thyroid tissue (not recorded which). The TCR originated in an adult man with Graves' hyperthyroidism.

The CDR3, as DNA: TGTGCCAGCAGTTTAGCCCGGGGGGGGACCCTGAATGCTTTCTTT. Translated: CASSLARGGTLNAFF. The V gene is TRBV12-3 or TRBV12-4, the J gene TRBJ1-1; tentatively, D is TRBD1 (5 bases). The length of the CDR3 is 15 residues. Trimming removed 0 bases at V and 11 bases at J, with 19 bases between.